This T cell receptor beta chain was sequenced during a study of vaccination and CD4 T cells after COVID-19. Broader study findings: Detection of a median around 86% of reactive clones in convalescent patients was confined to the period after vaccination. The study found median SARS-CoV-2-reactive clonotypes rising from about 20 to 38, not significantly. The study examined relatively few convalescent patients and included no early post-infection timepoints.

Treatment indicated: approximately nine-day PBMC culture with coronavirus spike peptide pools or control peptides (ViraFEST assay). The CDR3 sequence is 15 residues long. Germline CDR1 reads MDHEN; CDR2 reads SYDVKM. V lost 5 bases, J lost 3 bases, and 17 bases lay in between. Sequenced with the Oncomine TCR Beta short-read assay was DNA taken from cultured CD4+ T cells. TCRdb passed the PCR reads through MiXCR, listing each CDR3 protein once. The sample yields under 7,500 distinct CDR3 sequences, less than 85% seen once. This clonotype has only one observation. What it binds is not known. This clonotype was sampled from a human donor who had recovered from COVID-19. This sequence joins TRBV28 and TRBJ2-7, with D possibly being TRBD1 (6 bases). The specimen sequenced was CD4+ T cells from blood, cultured in vitro. In nucleotides, the CDR3 is TGTGCCAGCAGTCCCTCTCAGGGGCTAAGCTACGAGCAGTACTTC. Translated: CASSPSQGLSYEQYF.